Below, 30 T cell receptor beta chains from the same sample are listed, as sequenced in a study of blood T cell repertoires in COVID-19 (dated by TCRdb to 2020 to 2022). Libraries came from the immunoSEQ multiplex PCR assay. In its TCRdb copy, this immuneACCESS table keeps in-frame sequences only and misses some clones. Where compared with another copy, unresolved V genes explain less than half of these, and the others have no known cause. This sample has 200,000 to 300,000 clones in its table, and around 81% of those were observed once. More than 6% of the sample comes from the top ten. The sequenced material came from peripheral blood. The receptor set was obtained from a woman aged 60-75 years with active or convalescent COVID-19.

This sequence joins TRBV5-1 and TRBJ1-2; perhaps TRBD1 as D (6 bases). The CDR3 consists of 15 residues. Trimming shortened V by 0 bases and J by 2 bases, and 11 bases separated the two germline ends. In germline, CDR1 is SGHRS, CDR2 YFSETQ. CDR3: CASSLEAGANYGYTF. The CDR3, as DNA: TGCGCCAGCAGCTTGGAGGCAGGGGCAAACTATGGCTACACCTTC.

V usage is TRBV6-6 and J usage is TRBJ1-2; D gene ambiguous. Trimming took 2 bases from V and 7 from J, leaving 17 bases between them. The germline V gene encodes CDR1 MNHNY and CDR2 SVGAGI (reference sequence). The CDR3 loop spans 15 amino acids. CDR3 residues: CASSYTPRSSSGYTF. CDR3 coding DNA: TGTGCCAGCAGTTACACTCCCCGGTCTTCCTCTGGCTACACCTTC.

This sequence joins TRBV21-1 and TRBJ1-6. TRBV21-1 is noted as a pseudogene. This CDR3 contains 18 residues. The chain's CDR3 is CASSPPRRRSSYNSPLHF. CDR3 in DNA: TGTGCCAGCAGCCCTCCGAGGAGGAGGAGCTCCTATAATTCACCCCTCCACTTT.

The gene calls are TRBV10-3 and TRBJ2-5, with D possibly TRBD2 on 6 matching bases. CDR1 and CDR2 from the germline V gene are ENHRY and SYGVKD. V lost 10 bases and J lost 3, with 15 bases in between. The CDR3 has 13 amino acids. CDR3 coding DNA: TGTGCCACCACGGAGGGGACCGAAGAGACCCAGTACTTC. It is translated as CATTEGTEETQYF.

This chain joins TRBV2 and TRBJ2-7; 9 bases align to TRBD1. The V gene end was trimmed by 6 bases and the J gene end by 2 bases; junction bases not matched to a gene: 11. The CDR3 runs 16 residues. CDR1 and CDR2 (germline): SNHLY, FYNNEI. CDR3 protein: CASRYTGGRRAYEQYV. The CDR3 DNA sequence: TGTGCCAGCAGGTATACAGGGGGCAGGCGGGCCTACGAGCAGTACGTC.

In nucleotides, the CDR3 is TGTGCCACCCACCCCTCGGGGGAGGGAGCAGATACGCAGTATTTT. The encoded protein is CATHPSGEGADTQYF. The chain combines TRBV2 with TRBJ2-3, with TRBD2 identical over 7 bases. Trimming removed 10 bases from V and 4 bases from J; junction bases left unmatched: 14. Germline CDR1 reads SNHLY; CDR2 reads FYNNEI. The CDR3 has 15 residues.

Here the CDR3 reads CASSGGGSGETQYF. The CDR3, as DNA: TGTGCCAGCAGCGGAGGAGGTTCTGGAGAGACCCAGTACTTC. V usage is TRBV5-6 and J usage is TRBJ2-5; maybe TRBD2 (5 bases). Deletions cut 4 bases from V and 4 bases from J, with 14 bases between. The V gene's germline CDR1 is SGHDT and CDR2 YYEEEE. CDR3 length: 14 amino acids. The whole variable domain, filled in from reference TRBV5-6 and TRBJ2-5, reads DAGVTQSPTHLIKTRGQQVTLRCSPKSGHDTVSWYQQALGQGPQFIFQYYEEEERQRGNFPDRFSGHQFPNYSSELNVNALLLGDSALYLCASSGGGSGETQYFGPGTRLLVL.

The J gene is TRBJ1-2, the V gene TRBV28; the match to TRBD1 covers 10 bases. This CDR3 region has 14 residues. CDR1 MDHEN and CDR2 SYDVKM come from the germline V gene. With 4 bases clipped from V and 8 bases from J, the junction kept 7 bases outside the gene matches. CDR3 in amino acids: CASSSRDRGRGYTF. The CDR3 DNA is TGTGCCAGCAGTTCCCGGGACAGGGGCCGGGGCTACACCTTC.

The chain's CDR3 is CASSRRQGEDTQYF. Here the CDR3 DNA reads TGTGCCAGCAGCCGACGACAGGGCGAAGATACGCAGTATTTT. The rearrangement joins TRBV3-1 (or the pseudogene TRBV3-2) to TRBJ2-3; TRBD1 aligns across 7 bases. This CDR3 region has 14 residues. The germline V gene encodes CDR1 LGHDT and CDR2 YNNKEL (reference sequence). Unmatched junction bases numbered 6, after V lost 4 bases and J lost 5 bases.

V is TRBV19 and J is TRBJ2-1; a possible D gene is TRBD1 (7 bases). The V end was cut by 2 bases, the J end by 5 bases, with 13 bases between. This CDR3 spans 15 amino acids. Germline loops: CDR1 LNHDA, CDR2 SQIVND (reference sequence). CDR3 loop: CASSIQGGGHNEQFF. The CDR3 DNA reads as TGTGCCAGTAGTATACAAGGAGGGGGCCACAATGAGCAGTTCTTC.

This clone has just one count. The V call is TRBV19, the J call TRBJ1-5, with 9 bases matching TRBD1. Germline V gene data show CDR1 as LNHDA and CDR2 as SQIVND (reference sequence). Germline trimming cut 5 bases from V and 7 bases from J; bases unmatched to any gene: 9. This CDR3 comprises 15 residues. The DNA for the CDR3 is TGTGCCAGTAGTTTTCCCGGGACAGGGTACCAGCCCCAGCATTTT. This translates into CASSFPGTGYQPQHF.

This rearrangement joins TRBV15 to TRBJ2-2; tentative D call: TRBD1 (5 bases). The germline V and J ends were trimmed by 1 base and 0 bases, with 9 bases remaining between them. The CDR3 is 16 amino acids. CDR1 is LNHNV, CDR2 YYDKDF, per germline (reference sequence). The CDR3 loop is CATSRGGSANTGELFF. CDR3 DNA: TGTGCCACCAGCAGAGGGGGCAGCGCGAACACCGGGGAGCTGTTTTTT.

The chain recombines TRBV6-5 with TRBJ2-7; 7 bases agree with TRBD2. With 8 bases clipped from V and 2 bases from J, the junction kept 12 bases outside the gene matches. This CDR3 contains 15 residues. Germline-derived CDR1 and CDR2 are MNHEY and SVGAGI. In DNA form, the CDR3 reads TGTGCCAGCGGGAGGGCGCAGGTTACCGCCTACGAGCAGTACTTC. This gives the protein CASGRAQVTAYEQYF.

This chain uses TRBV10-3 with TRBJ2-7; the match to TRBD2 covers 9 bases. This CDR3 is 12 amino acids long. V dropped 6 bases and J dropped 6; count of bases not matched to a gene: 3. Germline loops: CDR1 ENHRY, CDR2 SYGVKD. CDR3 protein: CAIRGTSPEQYF. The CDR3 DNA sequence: TGTGCCATCAGGGGGACTAGCCCCGAGCAGTACTTC.

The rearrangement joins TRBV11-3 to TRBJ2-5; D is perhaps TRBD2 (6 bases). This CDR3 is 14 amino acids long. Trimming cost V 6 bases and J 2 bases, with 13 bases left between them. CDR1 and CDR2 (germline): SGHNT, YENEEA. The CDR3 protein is CASRGGKKQETQYF. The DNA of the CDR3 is TGTGCCAGCAGGGGGGGTAAGAAACAAGAGACCCAGTACTTC. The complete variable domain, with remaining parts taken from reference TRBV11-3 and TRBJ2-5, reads EAGVVQSPRYKIIEKKQPVAFWCNPISGHNTLYWYLQNLGQGPELLIRYENEEAVDDSQLPKDRFSAERLKGVDSTLKIQPAELGDSAVYLCASRGGKKQETQYFGPGTRLLVL.

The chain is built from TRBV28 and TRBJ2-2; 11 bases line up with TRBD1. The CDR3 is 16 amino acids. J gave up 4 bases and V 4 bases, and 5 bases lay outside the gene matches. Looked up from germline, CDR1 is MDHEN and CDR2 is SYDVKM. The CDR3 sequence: CASSYGQGAVTGELFF. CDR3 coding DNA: TGTGCCAGCAGTTACGGACAGGGGGCGGTCACCGGGGAGCTGTTTTTT.

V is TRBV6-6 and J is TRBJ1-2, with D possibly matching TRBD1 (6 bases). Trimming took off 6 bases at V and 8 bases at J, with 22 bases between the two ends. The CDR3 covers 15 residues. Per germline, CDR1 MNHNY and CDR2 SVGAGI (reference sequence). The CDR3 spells CASREERQVPLGYTF. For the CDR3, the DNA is TGTGCCAGCAGGGAGGAGAGACAGGTTCCCCTCGGCTACACCTTC.

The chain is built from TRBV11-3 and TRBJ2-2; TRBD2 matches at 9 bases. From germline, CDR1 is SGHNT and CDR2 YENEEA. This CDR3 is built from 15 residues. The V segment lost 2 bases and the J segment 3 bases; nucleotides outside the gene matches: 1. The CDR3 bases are TGTGCCAGCAGCTTAAGACTAGCGGACACCGGGGAGCTGTTTTTT. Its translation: CASSLRLADTGELFF. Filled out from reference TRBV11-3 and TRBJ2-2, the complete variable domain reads EAGVVQSPRYKIIEKKQPVAFWCNPISGHNTLYWYLQNLGQGPELLIRYENEEAVDDSQLPKDRFSAERLKGVDSTLKIQPAELGDSAVYLCASSLRLADTGELFFGEGSRLTVL.

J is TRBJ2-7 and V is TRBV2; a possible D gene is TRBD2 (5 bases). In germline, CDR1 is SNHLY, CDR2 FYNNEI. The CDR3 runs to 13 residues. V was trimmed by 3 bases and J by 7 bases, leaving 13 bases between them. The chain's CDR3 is CASSDPDSREQYF. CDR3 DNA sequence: TGTGCCAGCAGTGACCCGGACTCCCGGGAGCAGTACTTC.

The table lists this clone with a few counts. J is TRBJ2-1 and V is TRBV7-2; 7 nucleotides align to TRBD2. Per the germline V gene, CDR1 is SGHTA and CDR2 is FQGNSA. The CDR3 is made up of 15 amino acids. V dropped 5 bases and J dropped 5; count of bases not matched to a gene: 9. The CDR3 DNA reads TGTGCCAGCAGCCCCTCGGCTAGCGGAGACAATGAGCAGTTCTTC. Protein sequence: CASSPSASGDNEQFF.

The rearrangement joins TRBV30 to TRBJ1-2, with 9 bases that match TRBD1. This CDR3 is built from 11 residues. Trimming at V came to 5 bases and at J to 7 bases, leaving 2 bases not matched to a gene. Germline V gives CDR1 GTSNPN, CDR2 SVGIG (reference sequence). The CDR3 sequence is CAWETGGGYTF. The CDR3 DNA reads TGTGCCTGGGAGACAGGGGGTGGCTACACCTTC.

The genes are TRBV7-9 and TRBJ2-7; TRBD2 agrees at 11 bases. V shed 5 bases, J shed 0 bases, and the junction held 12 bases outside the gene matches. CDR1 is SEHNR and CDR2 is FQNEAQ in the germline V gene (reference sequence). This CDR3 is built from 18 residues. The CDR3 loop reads CASSPYGLAGLNSYEQYF. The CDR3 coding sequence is TGTGCCAGCAGCCCTTACGGACTAGCGGGCCTAAACTCCTACGAGCAGTACTTC.

The CDR3 DNA is TGTGCCAGCAGCCAAGTTCGGGGCGGGGCATCCTACAATGAGCAGTTCTTC. Translation gives CASSQVRGGASYNEQFF. This sequence joins TRBV4-2 and TRBJ2-1; D is possibly TRBD2 (6 bases). There are 17 residues in the CDR3. Germline values: CDR1 LGHNA, CDR2 YNFKEQ. V gave up 1 base and J gave up 1 base, with 14 bases separating them.

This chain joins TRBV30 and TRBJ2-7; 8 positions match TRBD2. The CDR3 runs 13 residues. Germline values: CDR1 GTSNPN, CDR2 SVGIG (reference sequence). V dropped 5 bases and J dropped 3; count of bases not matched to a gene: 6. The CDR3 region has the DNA TGTGCCTGGGGTAGCGGGAAGGGCTACGAGCAGTACTTC. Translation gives CAWGSGKGYEQYF.

This CDR3 reads CASSLGQATYEQYF. CDR3 DNA: TGTGCCAGCAGCCTCGGACAGGCCACCTACGAGCAGTACTTC. V usage is TRBV14 and J usage is TRBJ2-7; 7 nucleotides match TRBD1. The CDR3 is 14 residues long. V shed 4 bases, J shed 2 bases, and the junction held 5 bases outside the gene matches. Germline lookup yields CDR1 SGHDN and CDR2 FVKESK.

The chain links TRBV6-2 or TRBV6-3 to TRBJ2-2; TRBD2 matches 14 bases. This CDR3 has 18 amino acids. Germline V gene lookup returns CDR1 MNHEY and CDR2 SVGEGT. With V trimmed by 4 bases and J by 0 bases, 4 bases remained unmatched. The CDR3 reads CASSSGTSGGSNTGELFF. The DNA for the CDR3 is TGTGCCAGCAGTTCCGGGACTAGCGGGGGCTCGAACACCGGGGAGCTGTTTTTT.

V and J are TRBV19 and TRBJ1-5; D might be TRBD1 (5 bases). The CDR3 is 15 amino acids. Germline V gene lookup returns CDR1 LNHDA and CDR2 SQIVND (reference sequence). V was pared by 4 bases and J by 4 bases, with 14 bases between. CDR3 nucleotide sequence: TGTGCCAGTAGTACTACCGGGCAGGGAAATCAGCCCCAGCATTTT. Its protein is CASSTTGQGNQPQHF.

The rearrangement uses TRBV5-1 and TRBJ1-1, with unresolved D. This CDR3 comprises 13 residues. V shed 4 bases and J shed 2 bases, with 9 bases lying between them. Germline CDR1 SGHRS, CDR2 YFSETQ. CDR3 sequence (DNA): TGCGCCAGCAGCCTAAACCCTAACACTGAAGCTTTCTTT. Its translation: CASSLNPNTEAFF.

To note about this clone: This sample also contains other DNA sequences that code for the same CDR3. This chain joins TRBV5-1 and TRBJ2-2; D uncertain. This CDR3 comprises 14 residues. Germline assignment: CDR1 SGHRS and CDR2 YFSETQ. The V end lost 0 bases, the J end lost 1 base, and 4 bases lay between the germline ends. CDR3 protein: CASSLDRNTGELFF. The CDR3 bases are TGCGCCAGCAGCTTGGACAGGAACACCGGGGAGCTGTTTTTT. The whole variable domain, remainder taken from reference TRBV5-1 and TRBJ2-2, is KAGVTQTPRYLIKTRGQQVTLSCSPISGHRSVSWYQQTPGQGLQFLFEYFSETQRNKGNFPGRFSGRQFSNSRSEMNVSTLELGDSALYLCASSLDRNTGELFFGEGSRLTVL.

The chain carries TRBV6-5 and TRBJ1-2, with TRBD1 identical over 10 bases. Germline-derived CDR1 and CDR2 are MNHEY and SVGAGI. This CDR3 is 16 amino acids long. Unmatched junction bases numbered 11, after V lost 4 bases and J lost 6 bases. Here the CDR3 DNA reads TGTGCCAGCAGTTCCCCCCCACCGGACAGGGGGGATGGCTACACCTTC. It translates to CASSSPPPDRGDGYTF.